The 22 T cell receptor beta chains listed next were all sequenced from one sample in a study of blood T cells in healthy people across ages. The authors ran a second PCR of about 6 to 11 cycles using a sample-barcoded 5' primer and a J-beta primer mix. TCRdb processed the 5' RACE reads anew with MiXCR; each CDR3 protein has one entry. The sample holds 730,000 or so distinct CDR3 sequences, approximately 39% seen once. The sample was blood. The origin of the receptors is a woman aged 60 to 75 in good health.

CDR3 residues: CASSLGRQGADTQYF. As DNA, the CDR3 is TGTGCCAGCAGTTTAGGCAGGCAGGGGGCAGATACGCAGTATTTT. This rearrangement joins TRBV12-3 or TRBV12-4 to TRBJ2-3, with 7 bases that match TRBD1. This CDR3 region has 15 residues. The trim removed 1 base at V and 4 bases at J, leaving 5 bases unmatched.

V is TRBV5-1 and J is TRBJ2-7, with D tentatively TRBD2 (6 bases). The CDR3 totals 14 residues. Trimming left V 6 bases short and J 0 bases short, with 13 bases between. Germline lookup yields CDR1 SGHRS and CDR2 YFSETQ. The CDR3 loop reads CASNTAGPSYEQYF. The DNA of the CDR3 is TGCGCCAGCAACACAGCGGGCCCCTCCTACGAGCAGTACTTC.

V gene TRBV27 combines with J gene TRBJ2-6, with D possibly being TRBD1 (5 bases). V gave up 2 bases and J gave up 2 bases, with 13 bases separating them. Germline CDR1 and CDR2: MNHEY and SMNVEV (reference sequence). This CDR3 is built from 17 residues. The DNA of the CDR3 is TGTGCCAGCAGTTTAATCCAGGGAAGGGCTGGGGCCAACGTCCTGACTTTC. It translates to CASSLIQGRAGANVLTF.

The V and J genes are TRBV6-5 and TRBJ1-1; D gene ambiguous. The CDR3 runs to 19 residues. The V and J ends lost 2 bases and 0 bases respectively, with 22 bases between them. Germline assignment: CDR1 MNHEY and CDR2 SVGAGI. CDR3 region: CASSYRSQWGGRMNTEAFF. CDR3 DNA sequence: TGTGCCAGCAGTTACCGGTCGCAATGGGGAGGGCGTATGAACACTGAAGCTTTCTTT.

The J gene is TRBJ1-1, the V gene TRBV6-2 or TRBV6-3, with 9 bases identical to TRBD1. CDR1 MNHEY and CDR2 SVGEGT come from the germline V gene. The CDR3 extends over 14 amino acids. Trimming took 5 bases from V and 11 from J; bases not matched to a gene: 12. CDR3 region: CASSRTGDYVGAFF. CDR3 coding DNA: TGTGCCAGCAGTCGGACAGGGGATTACGTCGGGGCTTTCTTT.

This clonotype was recorded only once. The chain joins TRBV4-2 to TRBJ2-7, with 9 bases matching TRBD2. Trimming cost V 1 base and J 2 bases; bases outside gene matches: 6. CDR3 size: 16 residues. Germline V CDR1 and CDR2: LGHNA, YNFKEQ. In nucleotides, the CDR3 is TGTGCCAGCAGCCAAGGACTAGCGGAGGGGACCTACGAGCAGTACTTC. It is translated as CASSQGLAEGTYEQYF.

The chain has TRBV5-6 and TRBJ2-7; D perhaps matches TRBD2 (5 bases). V was trimmed by 4 bases and J by 5 bases, leaving 13 bases between them. The CDR3 length is 13 residues. Germline V gives CDR1 SGHDT, CDR2 YYEEEE. The CDR3 nucleotides are TGTGCCAGCAGCGTGTTAGGGAGCGACGAGCAGTACTTC. Protein sequence: CASSVLGSDEQYF.

This clonotype was observed many times. The genes are TRBV20-1 and TRBJ2-7, with D unresolved. V was cut by 4 bases and J by 2 bases, with 12 bases left in between. Germline V CDR1 and CDR2: DFQATT, SNEGSKA (reference sequence). The CDR3 runs 13 residues. The CDR3 here is CSAIRVPPYEQYF. The CDR3 DNA reads TGCAGTGCTATCCGGGTCCCCCCCTACGAGCAGTACTTC.

The J gene is TRBJ2-2, the V gene TRBV29-1, with 9 bases matching TRBD1. This CDR3 has 13 residues. V dropped 8 bases and J dropped 5; count of bases not matched to a gene: 6. CDR1 is SQVTM and CDR2 is ANQGSEA in the germline V gene. The CDR3 nucleotides are TGCAGCTTAGACAGGGGGAAAACCGGGGAGCTGTTTTTT. It translates to CSLDRGKTGELFF.

V is TRBV20-1 and J is TRBJ2-7; TRBD2 might be the D (6 bases). V lost 3 bases and J lost 4, with 13 bases in between. The CDR3 length is 13 residues. Germline CDR1 and CDR2: DFQATT and SNEGSKA (reference sequence). In DNA form, the CDR3 reads TGCAGTGCTAGTACCGGGAGTGGGTACGAGCAGTACTTC. Protein product: CSASTGSGYEQYF.

The V call is TRBV4-1, the J call TRBJ2-7, with D perhaps TRBD2 (8 bases). The CDR3 length is 15 residues. Germline CDR1 and CDR2: MGHRA and YSYEKL. V was trimmed by 5 bases and J by 0 bases, leaving 14 bases between them. CDR3 DNA sequence: TGCGCCAGCAGCTTTAGCGGGGACAGCTCCTACGAGCAGTACTTC. Translating it yields CASSFSGDSSYEQYF.

To note about this clonotype: A junction end diverges from the germline sequence, so it may reflect a read error. The J gene is TRBJ2-7, the V gene TRBV18; D may match TRBD1 or TRBD2 (5 bases each). The CDR3 loop spans 14 amino acids. CDR1 is KGHSH and CDR2 is LQKENI in the germline V gene. The CDR3 reads CASAPPGRAYEQYF. The CDR3 coding sequence is TGTGCCAGCGCACCACCGGGACGGGCCTACGAGCAGTACTTC. Drawing the rest from reference TRBV18 and TRBJ2-7, the complete variable domain is NAGVMQNPRHLVRRRGQEARLRCSPMKGHSHVYWYRQLPEEGLKFMVYLQKENIIDESGMPKERFSAEFPKEGPSILRIQQVVRGDSAAYFCASAPPGRAYEQYFGPGTRLTVT.

This clonotype was counted only a few times. This chain connects TRBV6-6 to TRBJ1-1; D is ambiguous. V was cut by 7 bases and J by 3 bases, with 3 bases left in between. CDR1 and CDR2 (germline): MNHNY, SVGAGI (reference sequence). The CDR3 has 10 residues. The CDR3 nucleotides read TGTGCCAGCAAGGACACTGAAGCTTTCTTT. This translates into CASKDTEAFF.

There are many counts of this clonotype. V gene TRBV10-3 combines with J gene TRBJ2-1, with D perhaps matching TRBD1 (8 bases). The V and J ends lost 10 bases and 0 bases respectively, with 16 bases between them. CDR1 and CDR2 (germline): ENHRY, SYGVKD. This CDR3 comprises 15 residues. For the CDR3, the DNA is TGTGCCACAACAGGGGGGGGAGGCTCCTACAATGAGCAGTTCTTC. This encodes CATTGGGGSYNEQFF.

The rearrangement uses TRBV30 and TRBJ2-5; tentatively, D is TRBD2 (6 bases). The CDR3 runs to 13 residues. Germline V gene lookup returns CDR1 GTSNPN and CDR2 SVGIG (reference sequence). The V and J ends lost 1 base and 11 bases respectively, with 17 bases between them. Written as DNA, the CDR3 is TGTGCCTGGAGTGCGACGGGGGTGGATGAGCAGTACTTC. Residues: CAWSATGVDEQYF.

The J gene is TRBJ2-3, the V gene TRBV20-1, with D unresolved. The CDR3 consists of 13 residues. CDR1 and CDR2 (germline): DFQATT, SNEGSKA (reference sequence). V was shortened by 5 bases and J by 8 bases, with 17 bases between the two germline ends. Here the CDR3 reads CSAFYSGTSTQYF. The DNA for the CDR3 is TGCAGTGCTTTTTACTCTGGCACGAGTACGCAGTATTTT.

As for this clonotype: A much larger clone sits a single nucleotide away, making a read error possible. The gene calls are TRBV5-1 and TRBJ2-3, with 7 nucleotides matching TRBD2. CDR1 and CDR2 (germline): SGHRS, YFSETQ. This CDR3 is 15 amino acids long. The CDR3 region is CASRNIGGSTDTQCF. CDR3 in DNA: TGCGCCAGCCGAAACATCGGGGGGAGCACAGATACGCAGTGTTTT.

The genes are TRBV28 and TRBJ2-6; 7 bases map to TRBD2. Germline V lookup: CDR1 MDHEN, CDR2 SYDVKM. CDR3 length: 14 amino acids. After removal of 7 bases from V and 4 bases from J, the junction contained 4 bases not matched to a gene. CDR3 in amino acids: CASTGGSGANVLTF. The CDR3, as DNA: TGTGCCAGCACCGGGGGGTCGGGGGCCAACGTCCTGACTTTC.

This clonotype was seen at least ten times. V usage is TRBV5-1 and J usage is TRBJ2-3, with D perhaps matching TRBD2 (7 bases). CDR1 is SGHRS, CDR2 YFSETQ, per germline. V lost 5 bases and J lost 2, with 12 bases in between. The CDR3 length is 14 residues. CDR3 protein: CASRTGGLTDTQYF. The CDR3 DNA reads TGCGCCAGCAGAACGGGGGGCCTCACAGATACGCAGTATTTT. Using reference TRBV5-1 and TRBJ2-3 for the parts outside the CDR3, the full variable domain is KAGVTQTPRYLIKTRGQQVTLSCSPISGHRSVSWYQQTPGQGLQFLFEYFSETQRNKGNFPGRFSGRQFSNSRSEMNVSTLELGDSALYLCASRTGGLTDTQYFGPGTRLTVL.

V and J are TRBV29-1 and TRBJ2-7; D possibly corresponds to TRBD1 (7 bases). The closer fit of TRBJ2-5 to the DNA end suggests the J call may be wrong. The CDR3 loop spans 13 amino acids. Germline CDR1 is SQVTM and CDR2 is ANQGSEA. The CDR3 reads CSVANRGGETQYF. The CDR3 DNA follows: TGCAGCGTTGCCAACAGGGGAGGAGAGACCCAGTACTTC.

V usage is TRBV6-5 and J usage is TRBJ2-6; D perhaps matches TRBD2 (5 bases). The CDR3 is made up of 18 amino acids. V gave up 0 bases and J gave up 0 bases, with 12 bases separating them. Germline V gene lookup returns CDR1 MNHEY and CDR2 SVGAGI. The DNA for the CDR3 is TGTGCCAGCAGTTACTCGAGATTTGGAGGCTCTGGGGCCAACGTCCTGACTTTC. Its translation: CASSYSRFGGSGANVLTF.

This clonotype has a handful of counts. The J gene is TRBJ1-6, the V gene TRBV3-1; no clear D. The V gene lost 0 bases and the J gene lost 7 bases, with 7 bases spanning the gap. Germline loops: CDR1 LGHDT, CDR2 YNNKEL (reference sequence). The CDR3 is made up of 14 amino acids. CDR3 nucleotides: TGTGCCAGCAGCCAAGATCAGGTGAATTCACCCCTCCACTTT. Its protein product is CASSQDQVNSPLHF.